Listed here are 27 T cell receptor beta chains from one sample, sequenced in a study of resident and recirculating memory T cells in vitiligo. Here immunoSEQ multiplex PCR was the method, and the copy in TCRdb shows in-frame clones only, minus some. Among around 76,000 clones, roughly nine tenths were seen once, and the ten largest hold over 4.5%. The sample taken for sequencing was blood. These receptors were taken from a male donor with vitiligo.

This chain connects TRBV7-2 to TRBJ2-5; 8 positions match TRBD1. The CDR3 runs 16 residues. Losses at the gene ends were 4 bases for V and 7 bases for J; bases not matched to a gene: 14. CDR1 is SGHTA and CDR2 is FQGNSA in the germline V gene. This chain's CDR3 is CASSSPGQARGGTQYF. CDR3 DNA: TGTGCCAGCAGCTCACCGGGACAGGCCCGAGGGGGGACCCAGTACTTC.

This chain connects TRBV30 to TRBJ1-4; 8 positions agree with TRBD1. The CDR3 is 13 amino acids. The V gene's germline CDR1 is GTSNPN and CDR2 SVGIG (reference sequence). Trimming at V came to 6 bases and at J to 7 bases, leaving 7 bases not matched to a gene. CDR3 amino acids: CACRGQETEKLFF. For the CDR3, the DNA is TGTGCCTGCAGGGGGCAAGAGACTGAAAAACTGTTTTTT.

The rearrangement links TRBV6-5 to TRBJ1-6; D call uncertain. The CDR3 is 15 residues long. The germline V and J ends were trimmed by 2 bases and 7 bases, with 12 bases remaining between them. Germline V lookup: CDR1 MNHEY, CDR2 SVGAGI. CDR3 coding DNA: TGTGCCAGCAGTTACAGCTCCGACTTAAATTCACCCCTCCACTTT. Translated: CASSYSSDLNSPLHF.

V gene TRBV7-2 combines with J gene TRBJ1-5; D is unclear. Between the trimmed V and J ends, which lost 5 bases and 0 bases, there was a span of 2 bases. This CDR3 is built from 12 residues. Germline V gives CDR1 SGHTA, CDR2 FQGNSA. The CDR3: CASSLSNQPQHF. CDR3 DNA: TGTGCCAGCAGCCTTAGCAATCAGCCCCAGCATTTT.

The chain recombines TRBV28 with TRBJ2-7; 9 bases are shared with TRBD2. CDR3 length: 16 amino acids. Germline V lookup: CDR1 MDHEN, CDR2 SYDVKM. V dropped 4 bases and J dropped 2; count of bases not matched to a gene: 9. In DNA form, the CDR3 reads TGTGCCAGCAGTTCCGTGGGTAGCGGGGGACCCTACGAGCAGTACTTC. This gives the protein CASSSVGSGGPYEQYF.

The chain has TRBV5-1 and TRBJ2-3; the D gene is possibly TRBD1 (5 bases). The V gene lost 4 bases and the J gene lost 3 bases, with 12 bases spanning the gap. Looked up from germline, CDR1 is SGHRS and CDR2 is YFSETQ. The CDR3 length is 14 residues. As DNA, the CDR3 is TGCGCCAGCAGCCTAGGGGCAGGGACAGATACGCAGTATTTT. Its translation is CASSLGAGTDTQYF.

This chain uses TRBV7-9 with TRBJ2-7; perhaps TRBD1 as D (5 bases). Trimming stripped 4 bases from V and 6 bases from J, with 13 bases between. The CDR3 has 13 amino acids. Germline V gives CDR1 SEHNR, CDR2 FQNEAQ (reference sequence). This CDR3 reads CASSSPQGSEQYF. The CDR3 DNA reads TGTGCCAGCAGCTCCCCCCAGGGCTCCGAGCAGTACTTC.

The V call is TRBV28, the J call TRBJ2-7, with 9 bases matching TRBD1. The CDR3 loop spans 15 amino acids. The ends lost 6 bases at V and 3 bases at J; junction bases unmatched: 9. Germline-derived CDR1 and CDR2 are MDHEN and SYDVKM. CDR3 loop: CASRSGDRAGYEQYF. CDR3 bases: TGTGCCAGCAGATCCGGGGACAGGGCTGGCTACGAGCAGTACTTC.

DNA of the CDR3: TGTGCCAGCAGTTTACGCAGGCTTCAGCCCCAGCATTTT. It encodes CASSLRRLQPQHF. This sequence joins TRBV28 and TRBJ1-5; D is unresolved. V was clipped by 2 bases and J by 6 bases, with 8 bases between them. CDR1 is MDHEN and CDR2 is SYDVKM in the germline V gene. The CDR3 spans 13 residues.

A few counts support this clone. CDR3 amino acids: CASSWYYREANQPQHF. The CDR3 coding sequence is TGTGCCAGCAGCTGGTATTACAGGGAAGCAAATCAGCCCCAGCATTTT. The chain couples TRBV7-6 to TRBJ1-5, with TRBD1 as a possible D gene (6 bases). Looked up from germline, CDR1 is SGHVS and CDR2 is FNYEAQ. The ends were cut back, 4 bases at V and 4 bases at J, with 17 bases in the middle. CDR3 size: 16 residues.

In DNA, the CDR3 is TGTGCCAGCAGTTTATCAAGTACCACCACAGGAGTGGCTGGAAACACCATATATTTT. This encodes CASSLSSTTTGVAGNTIYF. The rearrangement links TRBV27 to TRBJ1-3; perhaps TRBD1 as D (5 bases). CDR3 size: 19 residues. In germline, CDR1 is MNHEY, CDR2 SMNVEV (reference sequence). The V end was cut by 0 bases, the J end by 2 bases, with 20 bases between.

The rearrangement uses TRBV11-1 and TRBJ1-1, with 7 bases matching TRBD1. Germline V gene data show CDR1 as SGHAT and CDR2 as FQDESV (reference sequence). The J segment lost 3 bases and the V segment lost 5 bases, leaving 3 bases of the junction unmatched. The CDR3 runs 13 residues. DNA of the CDR3: TGTGCCAGCAGCCTAACAGGGGACACTGAAGCTTTCTTT. Encoded protein: CASSLTGDTEAFF.

The chain has TRBV7-9 and TRBJ2-3, with 10 bases fitting TRBD1. The germline gives CDR1 SEHNR, CDR2 FQNEAQ (reference sequence). This CDR3 is 17 amino acids long. Losses at the gene ends were 3 bases for V and 4 bases for J; bases not matched to a gene: 10. DNA of the CDR3: TGTGCCAGCAGCTTGCGGGTGTATGGGACAGGGGCAGATACGCAGTATTTT. Translation: CASSLRVYGTGADTQYF.

The gene calls are TRBV13 and TRBJ2-7; D is possibly TRBD2 (7 bases). V lost 8 bases and J lost 3, with 17 bases in between. CDR1 and CDR2 (germline): PRHDT, FYEKMQ (reference sequence). The CDR3 is 14 amino acids. The chain's CDR3 is CASRKGGSFYEQYF. Here the CDR3 DNA reads TGTGCCAGCCGCAAGGGGGGGTCCTTCTACGAGCAGTACTTC.

Here the CDR3 DNA reads TGTGCCAGCGGGGTAGGGGCTAACTATGGCTACACCTTC. Translated: CASGVGANYGYTF. V is TRBV6-1 and J is TRBJ1-2; possible D gene TRBD1, 5 bases. Germline V gives CDR1 MNHNS, CDR2 SASEGT. The CDR3 extends over 13 amino acids. V gave up 8 bases and J gave up 0 bases, with 10 bases separating them.

The chain carries TRBV19 and TRBJ2-7; tentatively, D is TRBD2 (7 bases). V dropped 6 bases and J dropped 1 base, with 10 bases sitting between them. Germline-derived CDR1 and CDR2 are LNHDA and SQIVND (reference sequence). There are 13 residues in the CDR3. The chain's CDR3 is CASSAGASYEQYF. CDR3 coding DNA: TGTGCCAGTAGCGCGGGGGCGTCCTACGAGCAGTACTTC.

The rearrangement joins TRBV9 to TRBJ2-2, with 11 bases fitting TRBD2. CDR1 SGDLS and CDR2 YYNGEE come from the germline V gene. J was trimmed by 6 bases and V by 2 bases; bases with no gene match: 12. The CDR3 runs to 18 residues. The CDR3 loop is CASSVDSGGAFLAGELFF. CDR3 nucleotide sequence: TGTGCCAGCAGCGTGGATAGCGGGGGGGCCTTTTTAGCCGGGGAGCTGTTTTTT.

Only a few counts were recorded for this clone. The chain links TRBV30 to TRBJ1-5; D unclear. Germline assignment: CDR1 GTSNPN and CDR2 SVGIG (reference sequence). The CDR3 consists of 13 residues. The V and J ends lost 6 bases and 5 bases respectively, with 14 bases between them. CDR3 bases: TGTGCCTGTGGATTCACCGGGGATCAGCCCCAGCATTTT. This codes for CACGFTGDQPQHF.

The V and J genes are TRBV9 and TRBJ2-4, with 7 bases that match TRBD1. The CDR3 is made up of 15 amino acids. V lost 3 bases and J lost 6; bases outside the gene matches: 9. In germline, CDR1 is SGDLS, CDR2 YYNGEE. CDR3 amino acids: CASSAFGQELNIQYF. CDR3 nucleotide sequence: TGTGCCAGCAGCGCCTTCGGACAGGAATTAAACATTCAGTACTTC.

V and J are TRBV7-2 and TRBJ1-1; 7 positions match TRBD1. The germline V gene has CDR1 SGHTA and CDR2 FQGNSA. CDR3 size: 17 residues. V dropped 5 bases and J dropped 2; count of bases not matched to a gene: 14. The CDR3 nucleotides read TGTGCCAGCAGCCGACCGGGACAGCAAATTACTAACACTGAAGCTTTCTTT. Amino acid sequence: CASSRPGQQITNTEAFF. The full variable domain, rest sourced from reference TRBV7-2 and TRBJ1-1, is GAGVSQSPSNKVTEKGKDVELRCDPISGHTALYWYRQSLGQGLEFLIYFQGNSAPDKSGLPSDRFSAERTGGSVSTLTIQRTQQEDSAVYLCASSRPGQQITNTEAFFGQGTRLTVV.

The chain has TRBV6-1 and TRBJ1-1; the match to TRBD1 covers 8 bases. The CDR3 consists of 14 residues. With V trimmed by 7 bases and J by 2 bases, 6 bases remained unmatched. The germline V gene has CDR1 MNHNS and CDR2 SASEGT. CDR3 sequence reads: CASNSRGQNTEAFF. CDR3 DNA sequence: TGTGCCAGCAATTCCAGGGGGCAAAACACTGAAGCTTTCTTT.

This chain joins TRBV5-5 and TRBJ1-2; a possible D gene is TRBD1 (6 bases). Germline loops: CDR1 SGHKS, CDR2 YYEKEE (reference sequence). V was shortened by 4 bases and J by 0 bases, with 10 bases between the two germline ends. The CDR3 is 14 amino acids. As DNA, the CDR3 is TGTGCCAGCAGCCCCGGACAGTCTAACTATGGCTACACCTTC. The encoded protein is CASSPGQSNYGYTF.

V and J are TRBV11-3 and TRBJ1-4, with D maybe TRBD1 (6 bases). This CDR3 spans 16 amino acids. V was trimmed by 1 base and J by 7 bases, leaving 16 bases between them. Looked up from germline, CDR1 is SGHNT and CDR2 is YENEEA. DNA of the CDR3: TGTGCCAGCAGCTTAGGAAGACAGGACCATCGTGAAAAACTGTTTTTT. Translating gives CASSLGRQDHREKLFF.

V is TRBV4-2 and J is TRBJ2-1; weak D call: TRBD2 (6 bases). In germline, CDR1 is LGHNA, CDR2 YNFKEQ. The CDR3 contains 18 residues. V was pared by 0 bases and J by 5 bases, with 20 bases between. CDR3 residues: CASSQDIGQSGGDNEQFF. The CDR3 DNA is TGTGCCAGCAGCCAAGATATAGGTCAGAGTGGCGGGGACAATGAGCAGTTCTTC.

The chain links TRBV2 to TRBJ1-1; D remains ambiguous. This CDR3 contains 13 residues. Germline CDR1 reads SNHLY; CDR2 reads FYNNEI. Trimming left V 4 bases short and J 8 bases short, with 14 bases between. The CDR3 region is CASSVLGEIEAFF. CDR3 bases: TGTGCCAGCAGTGTCCTCGGGGAGATAGAAGCTTTCTTT.

The chain is built from TRBV19 and TRBJ2-7; a weak D match, TRBD1 (6 bases). Trimming stripped 4 bases from V and 5 bases from J, with 15 bases between. The CDR3 has 14 amino acids. Germline assignment: CDR1 LNHDA and CDR2 SQIVND (reference sequence). CDR3 amino acids: CASSTQTGGNEQYF. The CDR3 bases are TGTGCCAGTAGTACCCAGACAGGTGGTAACGAGCAGTACTTC.

CDR3 region: CASSLLTGTGSSPLHF. The CDR3 DNA reads TGTGCCAGCAGCCTTCTAACCGGGACAGGGAGTTCACCCCTCCACTTT. The chain links TRBV5-8 to TRBJ1-6, with 9 bases lining up with TRBD1. The germline V gene has CDR1 SGHTS and CDR2 YDEGEE. This CDR3 has 16 amino acids. J was trimmed by 9 bases and V by 4 bases; bases with no gene match: 11.